The rows below give T cell receptor beta chains drawn from one sample of a study of T-cell reconstitution after alpha-beta-depleted transplantation in children. TCRdb passed the PCR reads through MiXCR, listing each CDR3 protein once. This table has approximately 520,000 distinct CDR3 sequences, about 30% appearing once. The input for sequencing was PBMCs from the stem cell graft donor, taken from the stem cell graft. The receptors originated from a human donor who donated a stem cell graft to a child with aplastic anemia. CDR3s include the opening cysteine and the closing phenylalanine or tryptophan. A D gene is named only where the DNA matches it firmly.

d_call	v_call	j_call	cdr3_aa
NA	TRBV21-1	TRBJ2-1	CASSKEGEGSNNEQFF
NA	TRBV20-1	TRBJ2-3	CSASRFGESTDTQYF
TRBD2	TRBV29-1	TRBJ2-7	CSVVRGNEQYF
TRBD2	TRBV29-1	TRBJ2-3	CSVDGRGTDTQYF
NA	TRBV7-2	TRBJ2-6	CASSVVGTSSGANVLTF
NA	TRBV6-1	TRBJ2-5	CASSPWTGEETQYF
NA	TRBV5-1	TRBJ2-1	CASSLGGEASYNEQFF
TRBD1	TRBV5-1	TRBJ2-5	CASSLATGQQETQYF
TRBD1	TRBV19	TRBJ2-7	CASSPRQGASEQYF
TRBD2	TRBV27	TRBJ2-2	CASSLHPTSGRPGTGELFF
NA	TRBV7-2	TRBJ2-1	CASSPYRTGEGPFF
NA	TRBV28	TRBJ1-5	CASTEGPPNSNQPQHF
NA	TRBV7-3	TRBJ2-1	CASSLYRAPWNEQFF
TRBD1	TRBV20-1	TRBJ2-7	CSARDSGTGTREQYF
NA	TRBV5-4	TRBJ1-1	CASGRGTEAFF
NA	TRBV12-3/TRBV12-4	TRBJ2-6	CASSSSAGALSGANVLTF
TRBD1	TRBV12-5	TRBJ2-1	CASGRDSYNEQFF
NA	TRBV7-2	TRBJ2-1	CASSSLGAGYNEQFF
NA	TRBV7-9	TRBJ1-4	CASSFAGAPDNEKLFF
NA	TRBV5-5	TRBJ2-7	CASSLGRPYEQYF
TRBD2	TRBV5-5	TRBJ2-1	CASGISGSSSYNEQFF
NA	TRBV14	TRBJ2-3	CASSQDLGVDTQYF
NA	TRBV30	TRBJ1-1	CAWSVRGTEAFF
TRBD1	TRBV4-2	TRBJ1-2	CASSQEPPQGTNYGYTF
TRBD1	TRBV18	TRBJ2-4	CASSPGQGADIQYF
NA	TRBV12-3/TRBV12-4	TRBJ2-3	CASSPSGKRGTDTQYF
TRBD1	TRBV29-1	TRBJ1-1	CSVKGQKNTEAFF
NA	TRBV13	TRBJ1-2	CASSLSQGLRYGYTF
NA	TRBV7-6	TRBJ2-1	CASAPKRELGEQFF
TRBD1	TRBV7-9	TRBJ1-5	CASSLTQGGNQPQHF
NA	TRBV29-1	TRBJ1-1	CSAAWATEAFF
TRBD1	TRBV3-1	TRBJ1-1	CASSPNRDRGTEAFF
NA	TRBV4-3	TRBJ2-5	CASSRRTAGGETQYF
NA	TRBV20-1	TRBJ1-1	CSASGEGGTEAFF
NA	TRBV20-1	TRBJ1-2	CSARDTGNNYGYTF
NA	TRBV21-1	TRBJ2-3	CASSDHPSRPGTDTQYF
NA	TRBV28	TRBJ2-3	CASSLDLPSDTQYF
NA	TRBV2	TRBJ1-5	CASSADTSNQPQHF
TRBD2	TRBV4-2	TRBJ2-4	CASSQGELAGGPAKNIQYF